The rows below give T cell receptor beta chains drawn from one sample of a study of blood T cell repertoires in COVID-19. Using immunoSEQ multiplex PCR, the repertoire was profiled, and TCRdb retains in-frame clones only, with some absent. The sample includes tens of thousands of clones, roughly nine tenths of them seen just once. Source material: peripheral blood. These TCRs come from a man aged 60-69 years with acute or convalescent COVID-19. The CDR3 runs from the conserved cysteine through the conserved F or W. The D gene is left open where the match is weak. Not every row has a clone size; where given, it reads once, few, many or a size class.

V	size	J	length	D	DNA	CDR3
TRBV18	-	TRBJ1-1	14	-	TGTGCCAGCTCACCATTTAGGGGAAACACTGAAGCTTTCTTT	CASSPFRGNTEAFF
TRBV2	-	TRBJ1-6	15	-	TGTGCCAGCAGGACGCCAGGGGACTATAATTCACCCCTCCACTTT	CASRTPGDYNSPLHF
TRBV6-6	-	TRBJ1-6	14	-	TGTGCCAGCGGGCAGGGACTTGTAAATTCACCCCTCCACTTT	CASGQGLVNSPLHF
TRBV4-1	-	TRBJ1-2	15	-	TGCGCCAGCAGCCAAGGCCTCGGAACAGGGCCTGGCTACACCTTC	CASSQGLGTGPGYTF
TRBV10-3	-	TRBJ2-1	20	TRBD2	TGTGCCATCAGTGAAACACTAGCGGGGGGGTCTATAATCTCCTACAATGAGCAGTTCTTC	CAISETLAGGSIISYNEQFF
TRBV19	-	TRBJ1-5	16	TRBD1	TGTGCCAGTACCCCCCTGGACAGGGGCAACAATCAGCCCCAGCATTTT	CASTPLDRGNNQPQHF
TRBV5-6	few	TRBJ2-2	18	TRBD2	TGTGCCAGCAGCTTGCGGCTAGCGGGGCGTCTGAACACCGGGGAGCTGTTTTTT	CASSLRLAGRLNTGELFF
TRBV7-9	-	TRBJ1-1	17	TRBD1	TGTGCCAGCAGCTTAGGGTACAGGGGGCGAAGAAACACTGAAGCTTTCTTT	CASSLGYRGRRNTEAFF
TRBV19	-	TRBJ1-4	14	-	TGTGCCAGTAGCCCAGTTCAGGGTAGTGAAAAACTGTTTTTT	CASSPVQGSEKLFF
TRBV5-8	once	TRBJ2-5	15	-	TGTGCCAGCAGCTTCGGGGATAGGACTCAAGAGACCCAGTACTTC	CASSFGDRTQETQYF
TRBV5-6	-	TRBJ1-5	17	TRBD1	TGTGCCAGCAGCCTCCGGACAGGGATTAATAGCAATCAGCCCCAGCATTTT	CASSLRTGINSNQPQHF
TRBV15	-	TRBJ1-4	11	-	TGTGCCACCCAGGGGATCGAAAAACTGTTTTTT	CATQGIEKLFF
TRBV19	-	TRBJ1-2	13	TRBD1	TGTGCCAGTGGAAAGGGACAGAACTATGGCTACACCTTC	CASGKGQNYGYTF
TRBV30	-	TRBJ1-6	12	-	TGTGCCTGGAGTGTTAAGGGGTCACCCCTCCACTTT	CAWSVKGSPLHF
TRBV5-1	once	TRBJ2-7	17	-	TGCGCCAGCAGCTTGGTCGCCCGAGGGGGGGTCTCCTACGAGCAGTACTTC	CASSLVARGGVSYEQYF
TRBV5-1	-	TRBJ1-4	16	TRBD1	TGCGCCAGCAGCTTGGGCCCGGACAGGTTCAATGAAAAACTGTTTTTT	CASSLGPDRFNEKLFF
TRBV19	-	TRBJ1-3	22	TRBD1	TGTGCCAGTAGTAGATACTTCACAGTCCTCGGGACAGGAATCCTCTCTGGAAACACCATATATTTT	CASSRYFTVLGTGILSGNTIYF
TRBV5-5	-	TRBJ2-2	14	TRBD2	TGTGCCAGCAGCCGGACTAGCGGGGCCGGGGAGCTGTTTTTT	CASSRTSGAGELFF
TRBV6-5	-	TRBJ1-5	14	-	TGTGCCAGCAGCTCCCGGAGGGCGATTCAGCCCCAGCATTTT	CASSSRRAIQPQHF
TRBV7-9	-	TRBJ1-6	15	-	TGTGCCAGCAGCTTAGCGGCCGGACTTGATTCACCCCTCCACTTT	CASSLAAGLDSPLHF
TRBV2	-	TRBJ2-1	14	TRBD2	TGTGCCAGCGGCCTAGCGGGGAGATACAATGAGCAGTTCTTC	CASGLAGRYNEQFF
TRBV10-2	-	TRBJ1-3	14	TRBD1	TGCGCCACCCTAGACAGGGAGGCTGGAAACACCATATATTTT	CATLDREAGNTIYF
TRBV6-5	-	TRBJ2-1	12	-	TGTGCCAGCAGGGGGCCCTACAATGAGCAGTTCTTC	CASRGPYNEQFF
TRBV6-1	-	TRBJ1-4	20	TRBD1	TGTGCCAGCAGTGAAGTAGTCGGGACAGGGGACTTTTCAACTAATGAAAAACTGTTTTTT	CASSEVVGTGDFSTNEKLFF
TRBV7-2	-	TRBJ1-5	15	-	TGTGCCAGCAGCTTAACAGGGAGGGAGAATCAGCCCCAGCATTTT	CASSLTGRENQPQHF
TRBV5-8	-	TRBJ1-2	14	-	TGTGCCAGCAGTCTGGACAGTCCTGCATGGGGCTACACCTTC	CASSLDSPAWGYTF
TRBV15	few	TRBJ2-3	13	-	TGTGCCACCAGCAGAGATGTAAGGAGTACGCAGTATTTT	CATSRDVRSTQYF
TRBV9	-	TRBJ2-7	15	TRBD1	TGTGCCAGCAGCGTACGACAGGGTAGGTCCTACGAGCAGTACTTC	CASSVRQGRSYEQYF
TRBV5-8	-	TRBJ2-7	13	TRBD1	TGTGCCAGCAGCCGGGACAGGGCCTACGAGCAGTACTTC	CASSRDRAYEQYF
TRBV6-5	-	TRBJ1-3	15	TRBD1	TGTGCCAGCAAGCGGGACAGGGGAACCGGAAACACCATATATTTT	CASKRDRGTGNTIYF
TRBV6-1	few	TRBJ2-7	13	-	TGTGCCAGCAGTGAAGTTTCCCAAATTCCGCAGTACTTC	CASSEVSQIPQYF
TRBV2	-	TRBJ1-4	11	-	TGTGCCAGCTTTAGGGGTGAAAAACTGTTTTTT	CASFRGEKLFF